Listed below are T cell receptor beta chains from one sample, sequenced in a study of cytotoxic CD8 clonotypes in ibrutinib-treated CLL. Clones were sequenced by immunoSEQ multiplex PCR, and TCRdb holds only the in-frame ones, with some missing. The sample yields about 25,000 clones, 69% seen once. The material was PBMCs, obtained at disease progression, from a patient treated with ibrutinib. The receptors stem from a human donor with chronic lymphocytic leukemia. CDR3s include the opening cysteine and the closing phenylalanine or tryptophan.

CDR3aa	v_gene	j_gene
CASSGLRNTGNTIYF	TRBV11-2	TRBJ1-3
CASSQVTTTKGYTF	TRBV4-3	TRBJ1-2
CASSYRDITEAFF	TRBV6-5	TRBJ1-1
CASSSGQGGQETQYF	TRBV7-8	TRBJ2-5
CASKIQGSTEAFF	TRBV27	TRBJ1-1
CASSPPGGTEAFF	TRBV4-2	TRBJ1-1
CAISPGTGVGNTIYF	TRBV10-3	TRBJ1-3
CASSETGANTEAFF	TRBV9	TRBJ1-1
CASSLRGAMNTEAFF	TRBV7-9	TRBJ1-1
CASSAVAGGYNEQFF	TRBV19	TRBJ2-1
CASSRGQVNTEAFF	TRBV19	TRBJ1-1
CASSLGDGPQYF	TRBV5-4	TRBJ2-5
CASSQVSLGRGLNEKLFF	TRBV4-1	TRBJ1-4
CASSQALDRGDEQYF	TRBV4-3	TRBJ2-7
CASREPRQNYNRSGANVLTF	TRBV2	TRBJ2-6
CASSPGGEWASNQPQHF	TRBV19	TRBJ1-5
CASSARGSQASNYGYTF	TRBV9	TRBJ1-2
CASSQGPGVRGNVFEQFF	TRBV4-3	TRBJ2-1
CSAMRREAFF	TRBV29-1	TRBJ1-1
CASSLGSGGTDTQYF	TRBV5-1	TRBJ2-3
CASIRNNEQFF	TRBV6-5	TRBJ2-1
CASSSPEGNTEAFF	TRBV7-9	TRBJ1-1
CAISEGRYDAQPQHF	TRBV10-3	TRBJ1-5
CASSLDYSPYEQYF	TRBV5-1	TRBJ2-7
CASSGQLNQPQHF	TRBV10-2	TRBJ1-5
CSVNPGTDSQQFF	TRBV29-1	TRBJ2-1
CASSEGGASVYEQYF	TRBV2	TRBJ2-7
CASSQEDSYGTGNQPQHF	TRBV4-2	TRBJ1-5
CASSEGQARYEQYF	TRBV7-9	TRBJ2-7
CASRLESSYEQYF	TRBV19	TRBJ2-7
CASTLRDSSQNPGNTIYF	TRBV19	TRBJ1-3
CASSLLRGSTEAFF	TRBV27	TRBJ1-1
CSVDKNTEAFF	TRBV29-1	TRBJ1-1
CASGSGTANYGYTF	TRBV2	TRBJ1-2
CASSPRGLNYGYTF	TRBV21-1	TRBJ1-2
CASEYSGDYGYTF	TRBV2	TRBJ1-2
CATSLTGGIKETQYF	TRBV15	TRBJ2-5
CASSQASRVYNEQFF	TRBV4-1	TRBJ2-1
CASSNSGRSNQPQHF	TRBV19	TRBJ1-5
CASSEWAGPYEQYF	TRBV10-2	TRBJ2-7
CSVQGTPGTGELFF	TRBV29-1	TRBJ2-2
CASSPRTFGNTEAFF	TRBV18	TRBJ1-1
CASSGGTISSTDTQYF	TRBV11-2	TRBJ2-3
CASSRHDYGYTF	TRBV6-5	TRBJ1-2
CASRGTDSYEQYF	TRBV2	TRBJ2-7
CASSTRTSGPYNEQFF	TRBV11-3	TRBJ2-1
CASSTGQGGTDTQYF	TRBV2	TRBJ2-3
CAISALEAGELFF	TRBV10-3	TRBJ2-2
CASSSGTATDTQYF	TRBV5-8	TRBJ2-3
CSVEGQGMNTEAFF	TRBV29-1	TRBJ1-1